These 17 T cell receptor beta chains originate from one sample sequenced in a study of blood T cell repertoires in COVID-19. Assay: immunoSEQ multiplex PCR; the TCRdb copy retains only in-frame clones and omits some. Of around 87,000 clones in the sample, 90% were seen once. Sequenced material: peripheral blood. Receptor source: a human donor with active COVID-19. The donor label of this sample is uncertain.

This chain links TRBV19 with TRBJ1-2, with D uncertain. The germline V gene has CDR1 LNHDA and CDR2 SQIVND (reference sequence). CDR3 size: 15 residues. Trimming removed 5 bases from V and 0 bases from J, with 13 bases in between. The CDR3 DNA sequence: TGTGCCAGTAGTCGAGCGGGGTTAGCTAACTATGGCTACACCTTC. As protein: CASSRAGLANYGYTF. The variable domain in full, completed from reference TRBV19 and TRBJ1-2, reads DGGITQSPKYLFRKEGQNVTLSCEQNLNHDAMYWYRQDPGQGLRLIYYSQIVNDFQKGDIAEGYSVSREKKESFPLTVTSAQKNPTAFYLCASSRAGLANYGYTFGSGTRLTVV.

CDR3 sequence: CASRVGLREKLFF. The CDR3 DNA sequence: TGTGCCAGCAGAGTCGGACTGCGTGAAAAACTGTTTTTT. This rearrangement joins TRBV28 to TRBJ1-4; no reliable D call. Germline-derived CDR1 and CDR2 are MDHEN and SYDVKM. V was cut by 6 bases and J by 7 bases, with 12 bases left in between. The CDR3 extends over 13 amino acids.

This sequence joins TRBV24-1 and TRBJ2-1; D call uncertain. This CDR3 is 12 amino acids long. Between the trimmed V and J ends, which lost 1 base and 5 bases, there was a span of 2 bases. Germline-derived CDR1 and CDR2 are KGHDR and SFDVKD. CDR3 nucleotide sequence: TGTGCCACCAGTGATTTTAACAATGAGCAGTTCTTC. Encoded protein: CATSDFNNEQFF.

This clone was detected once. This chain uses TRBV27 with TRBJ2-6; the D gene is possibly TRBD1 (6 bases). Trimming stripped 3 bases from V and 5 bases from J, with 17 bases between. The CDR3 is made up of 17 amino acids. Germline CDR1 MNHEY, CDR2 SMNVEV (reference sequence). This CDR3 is CASSFVGGFARANVLTF. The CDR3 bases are TGTGCCAGCAGTTTCGTAGGGGGATTCGCTAGGGCCAACGTCCTGACTTTC.

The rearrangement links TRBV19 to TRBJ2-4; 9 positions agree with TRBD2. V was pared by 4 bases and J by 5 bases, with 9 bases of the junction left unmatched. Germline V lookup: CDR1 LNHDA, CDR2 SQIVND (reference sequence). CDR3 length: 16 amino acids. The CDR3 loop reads CASSNFAGGDENIQYF. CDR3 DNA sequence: TGTGCCAGTAGTAACTTCGCGGGGGGGGACGAAAACATTCAGTACTTC.

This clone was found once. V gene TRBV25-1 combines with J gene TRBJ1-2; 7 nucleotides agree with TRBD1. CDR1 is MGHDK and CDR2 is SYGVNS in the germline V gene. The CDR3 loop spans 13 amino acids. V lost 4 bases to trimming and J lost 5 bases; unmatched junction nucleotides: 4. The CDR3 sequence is CASSVTGAYGYTF. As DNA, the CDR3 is TGTGCCAGCAGTGTTACAGGGGCATATGGCTACACCTTC.

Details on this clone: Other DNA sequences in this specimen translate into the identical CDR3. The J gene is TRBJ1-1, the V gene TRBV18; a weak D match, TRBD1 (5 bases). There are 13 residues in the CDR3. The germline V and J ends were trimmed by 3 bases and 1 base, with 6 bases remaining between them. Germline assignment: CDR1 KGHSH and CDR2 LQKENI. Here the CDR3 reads CASSPGQNTEAFF. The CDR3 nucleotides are TGTGCCAGCTCACCCGGACAGAACACTGAAGCTTTCTTT.

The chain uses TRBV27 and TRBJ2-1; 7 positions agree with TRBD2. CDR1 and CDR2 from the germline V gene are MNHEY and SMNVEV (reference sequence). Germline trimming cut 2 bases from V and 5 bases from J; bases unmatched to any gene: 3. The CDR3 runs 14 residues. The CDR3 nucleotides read TGTGCCAGCAGTTTACCTAGCGGAGACAATGAGCAGTTCTTC. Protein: CASSLPSGDNEQFF.

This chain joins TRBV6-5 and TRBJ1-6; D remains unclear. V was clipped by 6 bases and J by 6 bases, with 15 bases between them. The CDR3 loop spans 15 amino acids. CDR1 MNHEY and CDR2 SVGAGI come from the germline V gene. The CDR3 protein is CASSPDSRSNSPLHF. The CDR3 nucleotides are TGTGCCAGCAGCCCGGACTCCCGGAGTAATTCACCCCTCCACTTT.

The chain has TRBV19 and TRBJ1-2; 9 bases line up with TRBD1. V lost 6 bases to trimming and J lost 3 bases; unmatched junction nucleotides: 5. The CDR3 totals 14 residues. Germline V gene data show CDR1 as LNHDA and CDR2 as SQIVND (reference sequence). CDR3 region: CASSRTGGDYGYTF. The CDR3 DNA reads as TGTGCCAGTAGCCGAACAGGGGGCGACTATGGCTACACCTTC.

The DNA of the CDR3 is TGCGCCAGCAGCTTCTCAAGAGACACTGAAGCTTTCTTT. As protein: CASSFSRDTEAFF. This chain connects TRBV5-1 to TRBJ1-1; D uncertain. CDR3 length equals 13 residues. Trimming removed 2 bases at V and 3 bases at J, with 8 bases between. The germline CDR1 and CDR2 sequences are SGHRS and YFSETQ.

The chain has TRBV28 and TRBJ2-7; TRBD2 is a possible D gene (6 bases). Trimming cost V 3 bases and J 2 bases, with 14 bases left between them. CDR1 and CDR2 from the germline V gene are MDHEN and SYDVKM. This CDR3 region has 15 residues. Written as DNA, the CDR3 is TGTGCCAGCAGTTTGGGGGGTCGGATTCCCTACGAGCAGTACTTC. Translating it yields CASSLGGRIPYEQYF.

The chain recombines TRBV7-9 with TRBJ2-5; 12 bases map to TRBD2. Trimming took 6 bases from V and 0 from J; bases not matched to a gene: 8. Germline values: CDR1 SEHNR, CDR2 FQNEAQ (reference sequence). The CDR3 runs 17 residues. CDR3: CASSQLAGGMYQETQYF. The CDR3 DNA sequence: TGTGCCAGCAGTCAACTAGCGGGGGGAATGTACCAAGAGACCCAGTACTTC.

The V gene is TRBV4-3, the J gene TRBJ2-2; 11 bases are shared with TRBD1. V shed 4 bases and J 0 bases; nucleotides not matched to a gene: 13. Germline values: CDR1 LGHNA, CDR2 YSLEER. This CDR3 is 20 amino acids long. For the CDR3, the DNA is TGCGCCAGCAGCCCCCTACTTATGGGACAGGGGGTCGCGAACACCGGGGAGCTGTTTTTT. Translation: CASSPLLMGQGVANTGELFF.

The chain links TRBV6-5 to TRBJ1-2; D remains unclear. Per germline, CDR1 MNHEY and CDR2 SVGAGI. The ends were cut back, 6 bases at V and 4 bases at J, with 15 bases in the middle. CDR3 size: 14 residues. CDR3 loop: CASSLTEVSYGYTF. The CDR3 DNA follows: TGTGCCAGCAGCCTGACGGAGGTCAGCTATGGCTACACCTTC.

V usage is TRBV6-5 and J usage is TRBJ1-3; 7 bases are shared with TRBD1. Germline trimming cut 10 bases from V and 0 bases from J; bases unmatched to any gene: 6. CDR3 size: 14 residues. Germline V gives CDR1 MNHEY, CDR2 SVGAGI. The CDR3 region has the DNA TGTGCCACCAGGGACAGATACTCTGGAAACACCATATATTTT. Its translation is CATRDRYSGNTIYF.

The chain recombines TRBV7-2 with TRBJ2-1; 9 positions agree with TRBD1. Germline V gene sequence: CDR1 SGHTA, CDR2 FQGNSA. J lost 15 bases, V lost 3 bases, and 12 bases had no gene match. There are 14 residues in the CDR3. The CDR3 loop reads CASSLGNPGTGSFF. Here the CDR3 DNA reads TGTGCCAGCAGCTTGGGAAACCCCGGGACAGGGTCGTTCTTC.